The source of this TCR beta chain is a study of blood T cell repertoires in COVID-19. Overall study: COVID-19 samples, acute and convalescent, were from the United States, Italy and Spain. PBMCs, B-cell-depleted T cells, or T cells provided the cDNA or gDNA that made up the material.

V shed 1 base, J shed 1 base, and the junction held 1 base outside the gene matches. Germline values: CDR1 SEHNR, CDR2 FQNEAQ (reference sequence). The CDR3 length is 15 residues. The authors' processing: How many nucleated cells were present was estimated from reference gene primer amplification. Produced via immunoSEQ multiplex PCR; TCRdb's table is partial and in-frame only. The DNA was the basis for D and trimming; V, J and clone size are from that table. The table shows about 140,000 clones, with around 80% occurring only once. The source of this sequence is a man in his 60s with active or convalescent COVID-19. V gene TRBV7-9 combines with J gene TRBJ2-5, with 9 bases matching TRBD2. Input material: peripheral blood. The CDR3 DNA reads TGTGCCAGCAGCTTAGAGGGACTAGCCCAAGAGACCCAGTACTTC. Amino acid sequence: CASSLEGLAQETQYF.